This TCR beta chain was captured in a study of shared clonotypes between healthy human individuals (dated by TCRdb to the early 2020s). Study-level background: Three men and two women, aged 18 to 49 years, made up the cohort. For each donor, three plates each were used for CD4 naive and CD4 memory, two plates were used for CD8 naive, and one plate was used for CD8 memory. The study deeply sequenced blood TCR repertoires of about 5 healthy adults to estimate repertoire size and the extent of clonotype sharing between individuals. To increase sequencing depth and limit assay-specific biases, different laboratories used diverse techniques to prepare libraries and sequence TCR repertoires. Per donor, leukapheresis produced somewhere between about 0.94 and 9.5 billion PBMCs.

The germline V gene provides CDR1 SNHLY and CDR2 FYNNEI. Including cysteine and phenylalanine, the CDR3 has 14 amino acids. The retained sequence is limited to the CDR3, 42 bases, with the frame set at the first base. V and J are truncated by 3 bases and 7 bases respectively, leaving an intervening sequence of 15 bases. Details on this clone: The target of this receptor is not known. Per-base qualities were not stored, and no clone one base away is much larger.

Using the deep immunoSEQ assay, TCR CDR3 regions were amplified from genomic DNA by multiplex PCR. Extracted genomic DNA from each cell subset was distributed evenly across all wells of several immunoSEQ 96-well plates, and each plate was treated as a replicate. Each replicate PCR for sorted subsets received about 210 ng genomic DNA, equal to roughly 30,000 T cell genomes. The purified libraries were quantified using a Qubit 3.0 fluorometer, sized with a Bioanalyzer 2100, and then quantified again using the KAPA Library Quantification kit. Every immunoSEQ 96-well plate was sequenced on a separate single-read 150-cycle Illumina NextSeq 550 flow cell. As for the original processing: Because only junctional sequences without quality scores were contained in the immunoSEQ output, filtering matching that applied to full-length reads could not be performed. Sequences were annotated with PyIR, a Python wrapper for IgBLAST v1.9, using IMGT germline references to assign V/J genes and CDR3. Reads were filtered out if the reads had weak V/J assignments (E-value above 1e-6), no CDR3, stop codons, out-of-frame junctions, or ambiguous translated residues. A V3J clonotype was defined by an identical inferred V gene, J gene, and CDR3 amino acid sequence. The percentage overlap between two repertoires was calculated by dividing the number of shared unique clonotypes by the size of the smaller repertoire. Repertoire richness was assessed with RTK rarefaction, the Chao1 estimator, and Recon v2.1 estimates of unobserved clonotypes. Generation probabilities were computed with OLGA for all TCRbeta clonotypes obtained by the gDNA method from several donors. This is the immuneACCESS table as TCRdb keeps it, with only in-frame sequences that have V and J called. A part of the clones is gone; compared with another copy, unresolved V genes explain less than half, and the rest is unexplained. From that table come the V and J calls and clone size; the DNA was used to work out D and trimming. This sample lists about 1.4 million clones; over 95% were detected once. The ten largest clones capture approximately 1% of the sample.

Donors were healthy HIV-negative adults with no recently reported acute infections or vaccinations. Only Caucasian adults living in Nashville, Tennessee, USA were represented among the donors. Magnetic negative selection was used to enrich CD4+ T cells, after which naive cells were positively selected on CD45RA and the negative fraction became the memory subset. After blood collection by leukapheresis, PBMCs were isolated using Ficoll-Histopaque density gradient centrifugation and then cryopreserved in the vapor phase of liquid nitrogen. Purity and quantity of every magnetically sorted T cell population were checked by analytical flow cytometry. From each sorted fraction, genomic DNA was isolated and quantified by UV absorbance on a Nanodrop 2000c. Results and caveats for the whole study, not just this receptor: Clonotypes shared by all four sorted-subset donors showed higher generation probabilities than non-shared clonotypes. Pairwise subsampling indicated that sequencing depth was expected to affect the degree of clonotype sharing among donors. Naive subsets generally had larger estimated clonotype richness than memory subsets. Because the study included only a small number of donors, the genetic and exposure-history diversity represented was limited. Sharing across a few donors was observed for approximately 5% of naive CD4, 3% to 4% of naive CD8, 2.3% of memory CD4, and roughly 0.4% of memory CD8 clonotypes. Rarefaction of sorted-subset datasets indicated incomplete sequencing despite the large sequencing depth. Sampling was restricted to blood, and TCR repertoires in tissue are likely to differ from TCR repertoires in blood.

This receptor was identified in a man between 25 and 39 years old in good health. The sequence is built from TRBV2 and TRBJ1-1; the D gene remains uncertain. Sequenced input: naive CD4+ T cells sorted from blood. This specimen's cell subset or site label, interpreted: CD45RA+ positively selected. The bases are TGTGCCAGCAGTGACAGTCAGTCTCTCGGTGAAGCTTTCTTT. Its protein is CASSDSQSLGEAFF.